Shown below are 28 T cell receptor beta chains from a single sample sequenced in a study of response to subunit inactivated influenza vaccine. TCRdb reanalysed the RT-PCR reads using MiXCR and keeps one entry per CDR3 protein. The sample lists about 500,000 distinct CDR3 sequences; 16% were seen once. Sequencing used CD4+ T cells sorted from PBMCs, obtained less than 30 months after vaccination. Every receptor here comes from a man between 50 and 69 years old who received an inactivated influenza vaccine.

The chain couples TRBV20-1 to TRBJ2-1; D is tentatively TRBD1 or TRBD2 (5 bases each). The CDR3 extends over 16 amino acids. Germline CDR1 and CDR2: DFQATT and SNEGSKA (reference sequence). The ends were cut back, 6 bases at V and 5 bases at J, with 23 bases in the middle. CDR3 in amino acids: CSATYAGTVRNNEQFF. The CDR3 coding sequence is TGCAGTGCCACCTATGCTGGGACGGTAAGAAACAATGAGCAGTTCTTC.

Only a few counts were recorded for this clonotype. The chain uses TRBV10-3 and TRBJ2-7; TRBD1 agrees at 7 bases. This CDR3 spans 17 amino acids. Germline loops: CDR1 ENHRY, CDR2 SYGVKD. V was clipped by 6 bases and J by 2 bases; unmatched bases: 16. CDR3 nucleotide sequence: TGTGCCATCAGACCAGGCGAGGGACAGCATCCCACCTACGAGCAGTACTTC. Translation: CAIRPGEGQHPTYEQYF.

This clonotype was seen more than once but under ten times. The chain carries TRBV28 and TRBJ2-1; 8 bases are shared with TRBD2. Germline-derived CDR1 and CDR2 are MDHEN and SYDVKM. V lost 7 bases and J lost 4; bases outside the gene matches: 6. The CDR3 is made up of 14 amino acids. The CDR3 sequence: CASTRLARYNEQFF. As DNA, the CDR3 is TGTGCCAGCACAAGACTAGCGAGATACAATGAGCAGTTCTTC.

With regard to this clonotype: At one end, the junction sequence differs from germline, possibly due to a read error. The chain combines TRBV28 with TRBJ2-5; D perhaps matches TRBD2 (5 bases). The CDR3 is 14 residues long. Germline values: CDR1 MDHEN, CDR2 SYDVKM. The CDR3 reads CASSLGLRQDTQYF. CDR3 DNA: TGTGCCAGCAGTTTAGGACTGCGTCAAGATACCCAGTACTTC. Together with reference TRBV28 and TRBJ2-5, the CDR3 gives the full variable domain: DVKVTQSSRYLVKRTGEKVFLECVQDMDHENMFWYRQDPGLGLRLIYFSYDVKMKEKGDIPEGYSVSREKKERFSLILESASTNQTSMYLCASSLGLRQDTQYFGPGTRLLVL.

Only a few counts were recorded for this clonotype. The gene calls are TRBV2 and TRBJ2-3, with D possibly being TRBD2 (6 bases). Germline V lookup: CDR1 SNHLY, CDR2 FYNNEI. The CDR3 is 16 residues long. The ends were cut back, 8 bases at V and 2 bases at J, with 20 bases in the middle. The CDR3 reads CASSWAAGGATDTQYF. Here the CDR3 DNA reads TGTGCCAGCTCTTGGGCCGCCGGAGGGGCCACAGATACGCAGTATTTT.

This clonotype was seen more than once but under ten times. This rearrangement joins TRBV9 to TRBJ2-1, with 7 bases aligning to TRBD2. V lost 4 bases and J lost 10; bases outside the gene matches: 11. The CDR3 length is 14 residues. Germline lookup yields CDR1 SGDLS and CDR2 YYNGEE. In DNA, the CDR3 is TGTGCCAGCAGCCCAGATGGGCTAGCGGTAGAGCAGTTCTTC. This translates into CASSPDGLAVEQFF.

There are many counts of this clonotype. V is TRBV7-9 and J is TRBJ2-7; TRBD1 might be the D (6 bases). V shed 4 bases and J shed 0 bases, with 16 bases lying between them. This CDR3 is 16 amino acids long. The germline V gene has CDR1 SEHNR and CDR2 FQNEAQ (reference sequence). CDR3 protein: CASSSLRDTSSYEQYF. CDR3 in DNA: TGTGCCAGCAGCTCCCTCCGGGACACTAGCTCCTACGAGCAGTACTTC.

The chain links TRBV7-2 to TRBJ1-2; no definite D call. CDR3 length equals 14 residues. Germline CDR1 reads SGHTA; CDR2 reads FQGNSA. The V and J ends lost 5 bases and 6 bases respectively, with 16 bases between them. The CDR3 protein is CASSIESSFNGYTF. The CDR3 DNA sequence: TGTGCCAGCAGCATAGAAAGCAGTTTTAATGGCTACACCTTC. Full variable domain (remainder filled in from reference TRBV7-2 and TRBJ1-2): GAGVSQSPSNKVTEKGKDVELRCDPISGHTALYWYRQSLGQGLEFLIYFQGNSAPDKSGLPSDRFSAERTGGSVSTLTIQRTQQEDSAVYLCASSIESSFNGYTFGSGTRLTVV.

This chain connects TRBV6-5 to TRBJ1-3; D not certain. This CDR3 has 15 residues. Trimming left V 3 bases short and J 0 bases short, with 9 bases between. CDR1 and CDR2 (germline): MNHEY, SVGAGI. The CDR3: CASSYGISSGNTIYF. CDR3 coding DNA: TGTGCCAGCAGTTATGGGATTTCCTCTGGAAACACCATATATTTT.

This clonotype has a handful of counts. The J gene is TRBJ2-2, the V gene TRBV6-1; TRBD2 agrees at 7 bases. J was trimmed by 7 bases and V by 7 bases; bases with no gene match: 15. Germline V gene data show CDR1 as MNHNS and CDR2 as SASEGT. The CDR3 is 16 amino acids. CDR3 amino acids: CASTRSAGADIGELFF. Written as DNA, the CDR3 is TGTGCCAGCACCCGAAGTGCGGGAGCAGATATCGGGGAGCTGTTTTTT.

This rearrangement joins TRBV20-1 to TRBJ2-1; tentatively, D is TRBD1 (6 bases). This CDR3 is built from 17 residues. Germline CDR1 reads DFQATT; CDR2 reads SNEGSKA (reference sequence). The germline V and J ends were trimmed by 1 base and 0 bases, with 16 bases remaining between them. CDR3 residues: CSARVLKGEYSYNEQFF. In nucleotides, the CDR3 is TGCAGTGCTAGAGTCCTCAAGGGGGAGTACTCCTACAATGAGCAGTTCTTC.

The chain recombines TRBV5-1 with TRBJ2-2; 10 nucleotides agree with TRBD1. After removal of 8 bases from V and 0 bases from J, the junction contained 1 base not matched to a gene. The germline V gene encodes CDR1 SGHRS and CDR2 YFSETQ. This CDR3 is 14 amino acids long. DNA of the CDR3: TGCGCCAGTGGGACAGGGGCGAACACCGGGGAGCTGTTTTTT. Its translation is CASGTGANTGELFF.

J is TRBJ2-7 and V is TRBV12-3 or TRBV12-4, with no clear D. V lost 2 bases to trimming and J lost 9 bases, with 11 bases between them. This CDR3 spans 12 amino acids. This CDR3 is CASSLRPDGQYF. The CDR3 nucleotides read TGTGCCAGCAGTTTACGGCCGGACGGGCAGTACTTC.

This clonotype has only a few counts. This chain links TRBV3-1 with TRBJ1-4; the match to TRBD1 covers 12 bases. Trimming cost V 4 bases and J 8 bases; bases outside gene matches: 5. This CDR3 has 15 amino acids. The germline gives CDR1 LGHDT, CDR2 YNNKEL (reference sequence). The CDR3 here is CASSLGTGGAEKLFF. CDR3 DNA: TGTGCCAGCAGCCTAGGGACAGGGGGCGCGGAAAAACTGTTTTTT. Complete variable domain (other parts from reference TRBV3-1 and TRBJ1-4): DTAVSQTPKYLVTQMGNDKSIKCEQNLGHDTMYWYKQDSKKFLKIMFSYNNKELIINETVPNRFSPKSPDKAHLNLHINSLELGDSAVYFCASSLGTGGAEKLFFGSGTQLSVL.

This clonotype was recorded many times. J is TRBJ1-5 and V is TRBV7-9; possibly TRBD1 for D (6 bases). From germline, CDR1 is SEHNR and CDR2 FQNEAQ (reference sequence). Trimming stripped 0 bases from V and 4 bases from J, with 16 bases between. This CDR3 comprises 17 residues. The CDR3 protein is CASSLAQGRGPNQPQHF. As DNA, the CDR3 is TGTGCCAGCAGCTTAGCCCAAGGTCGGGGGCCAAATCAGCCCCAGCATTTT.

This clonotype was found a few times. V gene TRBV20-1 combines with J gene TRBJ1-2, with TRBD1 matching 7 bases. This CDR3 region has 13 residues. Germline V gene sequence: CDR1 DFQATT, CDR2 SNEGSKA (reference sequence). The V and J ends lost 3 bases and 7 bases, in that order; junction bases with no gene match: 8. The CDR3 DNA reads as TGCAGTGCTAGGAACGCAGGGGGGCCTGGCTACACCTTC. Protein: CSARNAGGPGYTF.

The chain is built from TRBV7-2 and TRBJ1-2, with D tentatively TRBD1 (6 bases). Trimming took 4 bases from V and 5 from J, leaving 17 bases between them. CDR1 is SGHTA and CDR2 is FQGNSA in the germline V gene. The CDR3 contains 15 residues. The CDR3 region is CASSSQGGGTYGYTF. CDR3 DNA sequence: TGTGCCAGCAGCTCGCAGGGAGGGGGAACGTATGGCTACACCTTC.

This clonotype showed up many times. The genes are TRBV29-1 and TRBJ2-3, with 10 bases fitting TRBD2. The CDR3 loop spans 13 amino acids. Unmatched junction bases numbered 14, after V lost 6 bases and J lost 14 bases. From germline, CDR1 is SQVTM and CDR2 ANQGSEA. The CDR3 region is CSVLLAGQRVPYF. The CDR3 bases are TGCAGCGTACTACTAGCGGGGCAACGGGTGCCGTATTTT.

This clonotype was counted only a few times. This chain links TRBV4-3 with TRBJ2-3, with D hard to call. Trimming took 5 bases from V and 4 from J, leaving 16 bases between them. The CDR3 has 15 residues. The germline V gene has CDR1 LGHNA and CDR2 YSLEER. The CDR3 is CASSSYITDADTQYF. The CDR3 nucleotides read TGCGCCAGCAGCAGCTATATAACGGACGCAGATACGCAGTATTTT.

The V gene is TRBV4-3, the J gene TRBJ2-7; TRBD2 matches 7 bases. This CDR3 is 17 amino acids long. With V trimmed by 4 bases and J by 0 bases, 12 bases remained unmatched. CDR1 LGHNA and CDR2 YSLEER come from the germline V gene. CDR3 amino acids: CASSPGVASGSSYEQYF. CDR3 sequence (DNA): TGCGCCAGCAGCCCAGGAGTAGCTAGCGGTAGCTCCTACGAGCAGTACTTC.

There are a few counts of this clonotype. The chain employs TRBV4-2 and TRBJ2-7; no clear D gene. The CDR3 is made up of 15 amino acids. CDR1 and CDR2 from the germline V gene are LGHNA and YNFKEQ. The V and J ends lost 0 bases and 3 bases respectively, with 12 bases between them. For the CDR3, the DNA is TGTGCCAGCAGCCAAGAGGGAAGCCGAGGCTACGAGCAGTACTTC. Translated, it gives CASSQEGSRGYEQYF.

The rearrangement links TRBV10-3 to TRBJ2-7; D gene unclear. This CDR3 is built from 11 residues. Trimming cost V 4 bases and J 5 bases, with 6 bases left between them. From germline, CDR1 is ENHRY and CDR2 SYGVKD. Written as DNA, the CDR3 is TGTGCCATCAGTGGATCAAACGAGCAGTACTTC. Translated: CAISGSNEQYF.

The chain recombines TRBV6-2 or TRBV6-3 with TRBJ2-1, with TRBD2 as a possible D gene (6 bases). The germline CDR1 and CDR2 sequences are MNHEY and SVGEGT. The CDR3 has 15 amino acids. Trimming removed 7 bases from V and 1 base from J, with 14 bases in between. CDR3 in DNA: TGTGCCAGCACCCGGGGCGGGGTTTCCTACAATGAGCAGTTCTTC. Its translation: CASTRGGVSYNEQFF.

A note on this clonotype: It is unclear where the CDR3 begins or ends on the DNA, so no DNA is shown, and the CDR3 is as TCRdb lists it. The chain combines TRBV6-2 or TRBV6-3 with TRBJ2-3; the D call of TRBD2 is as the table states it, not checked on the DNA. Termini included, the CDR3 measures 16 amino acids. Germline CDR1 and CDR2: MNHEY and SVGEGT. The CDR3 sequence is CASSTSNKGLTDTQYF.

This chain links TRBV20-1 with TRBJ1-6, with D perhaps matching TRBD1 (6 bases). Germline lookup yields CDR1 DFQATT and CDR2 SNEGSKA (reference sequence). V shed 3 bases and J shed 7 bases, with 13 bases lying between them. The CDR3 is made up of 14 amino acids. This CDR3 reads CSARTGSRNSPLHF. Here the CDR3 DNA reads TGCAGTGCTAGGACAGGAAGCCGGAATTCACCCCTCCACTTT.

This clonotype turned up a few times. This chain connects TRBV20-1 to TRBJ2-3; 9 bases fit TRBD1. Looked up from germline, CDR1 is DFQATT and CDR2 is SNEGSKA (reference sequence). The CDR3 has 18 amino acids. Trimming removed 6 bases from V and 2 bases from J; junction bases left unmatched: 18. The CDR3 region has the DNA TGCAGTGCCCAAGAGGGGACAGGGTATGGGTACGACACAGATACGCAGTATTTT. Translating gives CSAQEGTGYGYDTDTQYF.

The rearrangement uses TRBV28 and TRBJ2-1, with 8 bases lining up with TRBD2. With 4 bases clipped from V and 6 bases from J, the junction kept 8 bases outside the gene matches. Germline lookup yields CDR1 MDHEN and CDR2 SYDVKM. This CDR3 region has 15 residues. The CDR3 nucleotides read TGTGCCAGCAGTTCTACAGCGGGAGTGGGCAATGAGCAGTTCTTC. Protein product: CASSSTAGVGNEQFF.

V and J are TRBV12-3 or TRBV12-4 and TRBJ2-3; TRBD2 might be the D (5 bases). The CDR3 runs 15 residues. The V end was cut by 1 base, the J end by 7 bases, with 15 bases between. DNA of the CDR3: TGTGCCAGCAGTTTAGGAAGCGGCGGTGGGAATACGCAGTATTTT. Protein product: CASSLGSGGGNTQYF.